The 29 T cell receptor beta chains below come from one sample, sequenced in a study of blood T cell repertoires in COVID-19. Profiled with immunoSEQ multiplex PCR; TCRdb holds only in-frame clones, not every one. The sample lists 150,000 to 200,000 clones, 80% to 90% occurring once. Sample: peripheral blood. These receptors all stem from a man aged 55-75 years with acute or convalescent COVID-19.

The chain links TRBV6-2 or TRBV6-3 to TRBJ2-7; 13 bases agree with TRBD2. Germline V gives CDR1 MNHEY, CDR2 SVGEGT. The V gene end was trimmed by 4 bases and the J gene end by 4 bases; junction bases not matched to a gene: 4. The CDR3 runs 15 residues. CDR3 nucleotides: TGTGCCAGCAGTTTCGGACTAGCGGGAGCGTACGAGCAGTACTTC. It is translated as CASSFGLAGAYEQYF.

This chain joins TRBV29-1 and TRBJ1-1, with D uncertain. Germline CDR1 is SQVTM and CDR2 is ANQGSEA. CDR3 length: 14 amino acids. The V and J ends lost 5 bases and 2 bases respectively, with 15 bases between them. The CDR3 sequence: CSVRGRRENTEAFF. The CDR3 region has the DNA TGCAGCGTTAGAGGCAGGAGGGAAAACACTGAAGCTTTCTTT. Complete variable domain (other parts from reference TRBV29-1 and TRBJ1-1): SAVISQKPSRDICQRGTSLTIQCQVDSQVTMMFWYRQQPGQSLTLIATANQGSEATYESGFVIDKFPISRPNLTFSTLTVSNMSPEDSSIYLCSVRGRRENTEAFFGQGTRLTVV.

This clone occurred once. V is TRBV7-3 and J is TRBJ2-2; D ambiguous. The CDR3 contains 13 residues. V was trimmed by 3 bases and J by 4 bases, leaving 6 bases between them. Germline V gene lookup returns CDR1 SGHTA and CDR2 FQGTGA. The CDR3 here is CASSFYITGELFF. The CDR3 DNA reads TGTGCCAGCAGCTTTTATATCACCGGGGAGCTGTTTTTT.

This chain links TRBV28 with TRBJ2-7, with TRBD2 matching 10 bases. J lost 5 bases, V lost 5 bases, and 6 bases had no gene match. The CDR3 is 14 amino acids. Germline V gene data show CDR1 as MDHEN and CDR2 as SYDVKM. The CDR3 here is CASSVLAGDDEQYF. The CDR3 coding sequence is TGTGCCAGCAGTGTGCTAGCGGGAGACGACGAGCAGTACTTC.

In its sample, this clone was seen a few times. The chain is built from TRBV6-5 and TRBJ1-3, with 7 bases aligning to TRBD1. This CDR3 is built from 16 residues. The germline V gene encodes CDR1 MNHEY and CDR2 SVGAGI. V lost 0 bases to trimming and J lost 2 bases; unmatched junction nucleotides: 4. Here the CDR3 DNA reads TGTGCCAGCAGTTACTCGGTGACAGGGCCTGGAAACACCATATATTTT. Its protein is CASSYSVTGPGNTIYF.

In this sample, this clone turned up once. The V gene is TRBV5-1, the J gene TRBJ1-1, with TRBD1 matching over 7 bases. Germline V CDR1 and CDR2: SGHRS, YFSETQ. The CDR3 is 15 residues long. After removal of 0 bases from V and 5 bases from J, the junction contained 7 bases not matched to a gene. The CDR3 protein is CASSLGSGTETEAFF. The CDR3, as DNA: TGCGCCAGCAGCTTGGGTTCGGGGACAGAGACTGAAGCTTTCTTT.

The chain couples TRBV30 to TRBJ2-1; D gene unclear. V lost 4 bases to trimming and J lost 5 bases, with 15 bases between them. This CDR3 has 14 amino acids. Germline V lookup: CDR1 GTSNPN, CDR2 SVGIG (reference sequence). CDR3 sequence reads: CAWNPSRANNEQFF. In nucleotides, the CDR3 is TGTGCCTGGAACCCGTCTCGAGCGAACAATGAGCAGTTCTTC.

This sequence joins TRBV6-2 or TRBV6-3 and TRBJ1-5; 7 nucleotides align to TRBD1. CDR3 length: 15 residues. The J segment lost 3 bases and the V segment lost 5 bases, leaving 7 bases of the junction unmatched. Germline V CDR1 and CDR2: MNHEY, SVGEGT. The DNA for the CDR3 is TGTGCCAGCAGTGCCGGGACAGCTAACAATCAGCCCCAGCATTTT. Translated: CASSAGTANNQPQHF.

The chain carries TRBV7-2 and TRBJ2-6; tentative D call: TRBD2 (5 bases). Per the germline V gene, CDR1 is SGHTA and CDR2 is FQGNSA. The V gene lost 1 base and the J gene lost 1 base, with 8 bases spanning the gap. The CDR3 runs 16 residues. CDR3 protein: CASSLESGSGANVLTF. CDR3 in DNA: TGTGCCAGCAGCTTAGAAAGCGGTTCTGGGGCCAACGTCCTGACTTTC.

The gene calls are TRBV11-2 and TRBJ1-6; 7 positions agree with TRBD1. The germline V gene has CDR1 SGHAT and CDR2 FQNNGV. The CDR3 sequence is 14 residues long. The J segment lost 9 bases and the V segment lost 4 bases, leaving 6 bases of the junction unmatched. The CDR3: CASSYDRVRSPLHF. The CDR3 DNA reads TGTGCCAGCAGCTACGACAGGGTCCGTTCACCCCTCCACTTT. The entire variable domain, with the rest obtained from reference TRBV11-2 and TRBJ1-6, is as follows: EAGVAQSPRYKIIEKRQSVAFWCNPISGHATLYWYQQILGQGPKLLIQFQNNGVVDDSQLPKDRFSAERLKGVDSTLKIQPAKLEDSAVYLCASSYDRVRSPLHFGNGTRLTVT.

The gene calls are TRBV9 and TRBJ1-4; perhaps TRBD1 as D (6 bases). Germline loops: CDR1 SGDLS, CDR2 YYNGEE. CDR3 size: 15 residues. V shed 0 bases and J shed 4 bases, with 10 bases lying between them. The CDR3 DNA sequence: TGTGCCAGCAGCGTAGCACAGGGTAATAATGAAAAACTGTTTTTT. It specifies CASSVAQGNNEKLFF.

This clone was observed a handful of times. The chain recombines TRBV7-8 with TRBJ2-7; 8 nucleotides line up with TRBD2. The CDR3 has 15 amino acids. V lost 5 bases, J lost 0 bases, and 6 bases stayed unmatched. Germline lookup yields CDR1 SGHVS and CDR2 FQNEAQ. CDR3 DNA sequence: TGTGCCAGCAGCCCCGACGGGGGGGGCTCCTACGAGCAGTACTTC. Amino acids: CASSPDGGGSYEQYF.

The rearrangement links TRBV6-2 or TRBV6-3 to TRBJ2-7; 10 bases agree with TRBD2. CDR3 length equals 14 residues. Germline CDR1 is MNHEY and CDR2 is SVGEGT. V was pared by 2 bases and J by 3 bases, with 1 base of the junction left unmatched. CDR3 bases: TGTGCCAGCAGTTACCTAGCGGGAGTCTACGAGCAGTACTTC. It yields the protein CASSYLAGVYEQYF.

The rearrangement joins TRBV27 to TRBJ1-5; D perhaps matches TRBD1 (6 bases). The CDR3 extends over 16 amino acids. Trimming left V 0 bases short and J 3 bases short, with 12 bases between. From germline, CDR1 is MNHEY and CDR2 SMNVEV (reference sequence). This chain's CDR3 is CASSLSGEGHNQPQHF. The CDR3 nucleotides read TGTGCCAGCAGTTTATCCGGTGAGGGACACAATCAGCCCCAGCATTTT.

The CDR3 DNA reads TGTGCCAGTAGTATGGGACAGTTAGCCAAAAACATTCAGTACTTC. Translation: CASSMGQLAKNIQYF. The V and J genes are TRBV19 and TRBJ2-4, with 7 bases identical to TRBD1. The germline CDR1 and CDR2 sequences are LNHDA and SQIVND (reference sequence). The CDR3 loop spans 15 amino acids. The V segment lost 3 bases and the J segment 0 bases; nucleotides outside the gene matches: 2. Supplemented by reference TRBV19 and TRBJ2-4, the full variable domain reads DGGITQSPKYLFRKEGQNVTLSCEQNLNHDAMYWYRQDPGQGLRLIYYSQIVNDFQKGDIAEGYSVSREKKESFPLTVTSAQKNPTAFYLCASSMGQLAKNIQYFGAGTRLSVL.

The chain is built from TRBV27 and TRBJ2-7; D possibly corresponds to TRBD2 (7 bases). V was trimmed by 7 bases and J by 4 bases, leaving 20 bases between them. The CDR3 extends over 15 amino acids. Germline values: CDR1 MNHEY, CDR2 SMNVEV (reference sequence). CDR3 sequence: CASKLGGAGGYEQYF. Written as DNA, the CDR3 is TGTGCCAGCAAACTTGGGGGGGCCGGGGGGTACGAGCAGTACTTC.

The chain is built from TRBV12-5 and TRBJ2-3, with TRBD2 matching over 7 bases. CDR1 is LGHNT and CDR2 is FRNRAP in the germline V gene. V shed 5 bases, J shed 1 base, and the junction held 6 bases outside the gene matches. CDR3 length: 15 residues. DNA for the CDR3: TGTGCTAGTGGTCAATCTAGCGGAGGCACAGATACGCAGTATTTT. It is translated as CASGQSSGGTDTQYF. Supplemented by reference TRBV12-5 and TRBJ2-3, the full variable domain reads DARVTQTPRHKVTEMGQEVTMRCQPILGHNTVFWYRQTMMQGLELLAYFRNRAPLDDSGMPKDRFSAEMPDATLATLKIQPSEPRDSAVYFCASGQSSGGTDTQYFGPGTRLTVL.

This clone is a singleton in its sample. The rearrangement uses TRBV5-1 and TRBJ2-7; 7 nucleotides align to TRBD2. CDR3 size: 17 residues. Germline trimming cut 0 bases from V and 1 base from J; bases unmatched to any gene: 10. CDR1 is SGHRS and CDR2 is YFSETQ in the germline V gene. The CDR3 DNA reads TGCGCCAGCAGCTTGGGGCTAGCGGCTTGGACGTCCTACGAGCAGTACTTC. This encodes CASSLGLAAWTSYEQYF.

The gene calls are TRBV28 and TRBJ2-2; 12 positions agree with TRBD2. CDR1 is MDHEN and CDR2 is SYDVKM in the germline V gene. CDR3 size: 19 residues. The junction had 13 bases not matched to a gene; V was cut back by 6 bases and J by 2 bases. The CDR3 nucleotides read TGTGCCAGCAGCCGTACCCGACTAGCGGGAGACTTTAACACCGGGGAGCTGTTTTTT. Translation gives CASSRTRLAGDFNTGELFF. Drawing the rest from reference TRBV28 and TRBJ2-2, the complete variable domain is DVKVTQSSRYLVKRTGEKVFLECVQDMDHENMFWYRQDPGLGLRLIYFSYDVKMKEKGDIPEGYSVSREKKERFSLILESASTNQTSMYLCASSRTRLAGDFNTGELFFGEGSRLTVL.

The CDR3 loop reads CASSHPSGRRNEQYF. CDR3 nucleotide sequence: TGTGCCAGCAGTCACCCTAGCGGGAGAAGGAACGAGCAGTACTTC. This rearrangement joins TRBV28 to TRBJ2-7, with TRBD2 identical over 10 bases. The V gene end was trimmed by 5 bases and the J gene end by 5 bases; junction bases not matched to a gene: 9. The CDR3 runs 15 residues. CDR1 and CDR2 (germline): MDHEN, SYDVKM.

This chain uses TRBV19 with TRBJ1-5, with 7 bases lining up with TRBD1. The CDR3 extends over 14 amino acids. Germline V gene lookup returns CDR1 LNHDA and CDR2 SQIVND (reference sequence). The ends lost 3 bases at V and 4 bases at J; junction bases unmatched: 3. The chain's CDR3 is CASSITGVNQPQHF. CDR3 in DNA: TGTGCCAGTAGTATTACAGGGGTTAATCAGCCCCAGCATTTT.

The chain recombines TRBV7-2 with TRBJ2-5; 7 bases are a match to TRBD1. CDR1 and CDR2 (germline): SGHTA, FQGNSA. The CDR3 is 15 residues long. Trimming at V came to 1 base and at J to 4 bases, leaving 6 bases not matched to a gene. The CDR3 protein is CASSLGPGTAETQYF. CDR3 nucleotide sequence: TGTGCCAGCAGCTTAGGCCCCGGGACAGCAGAGACCCAGTACTTC.

This sequence joins TRBV5-4 and TRBJ2-1; 7 bases are shared with TRBD2. The length of the CDR3 is 15 residues. CDR1 and CDR2 (germline): SGHNT, YYREEE (reference sequence). With V trimmed by 5 bases and J by 9 bases, 14 bases remained unmatched. CDR3 in amino acids: CASSQLLREDTEQFF. CDR3 DNA: TGTGCCAGCAGTCAACTTCTTCGGGAGGATACTGAGCAGTTCTTC.

The chain couples TRBV28 to TRBJ1-2, with 7 nucleotides matching TRBD1. Losses at the gene ends were 5 bases for V and 10 bases for J; bases not matched to a gene: 19. Per the germline V gene, CDR1 is MDHEN and CDR2 is SYDVKM. The CDR3 length is 16 residues. The DNA of the CDR3 is TGTGCCAGCAGTACCATATATCCCGGACAGGTGGCGGTCTACACCTTC. It encodes CASSTIYPGQVAVYTF.

This chain joins TRBV10-3 and TRBJ2-7; 7 bases map to TRBD1. Germline V gene data show CDR1 as ENHRY and CDR2 as SYGVKD. V trimming: 3 bases; J trimming: 2 bases; junction bases outside the gene matches: 7. This CDR3 spans 15 amino acids. Here the CDR3 DNA reads TGTGCCATCAGTGATCTCGAGACAGGGCCCTACGAGCAGTACTTC. This encodes CAISDLETGPYEQYF.

The rearrangement links TRBV7-9 to TRBJ2-5; 8 bases match TRBD1. This CDR3 is built from 15 residues. The germline V gene encodes CDR1 SEHNR and CDR2 FQNEAQ (reference sequence). J was trimmed by 7 bases and V by 1 base; bases with no gene match: 8. CDR3 protein: CASSLDGRQGRTQYF. The CDR3 bases are TGTGCCAGCAGCTTAGACGGCCGACAGGGGAGGACCCAGTACTTC. The full variable domain, in which reference TRBV7-9 and TRBJ2-5 provide the parts outside the CDR3, is DTGVSQNPRHKITKRGQNVTFRCDPISEHNRLYWYRQTLGQGPEFLTYFQNEAQLEKSRLLSDRFSAERPKGSFSTLEIQRTEQGDSAMYLCASSLDGRQGRTQYFGPGTRLLVL.

The chain carries TRBV5-1 and TRBJ1-6; tentatively, D is TRBD1 (5 bases). The CDR3 contains 16 residues. Trimming took 0 bases from V and 7 from J, leaving 14 bases between them. The germline V gene has CDR1 SGHRS and CDR2 YFSETQ. The CDR3 loop is CASSLAGQGGNSPLHF. The DNA of the CDR3 is TGCGCCAGCAGCTTGGCAGGGCAGGGAGGAAATTCACCCCTCCACTTT.

This clone appeared a few times. The rearrangement joins TRBV10-3 to TRBJ2-7; tentative D call: TRBD2 (6 bases). This CDR3 has 17 amino acids. V was pared by 6 bases and J by 3 bases, with 24 bases between. Germline V CDR1 and CDR2: ENHRY, SYGVKD. The CDR3 loop reads CAISTAGLVAAVYEQYF. The CDR3 DNA sequence: TGTGCCATCAGCACCGCAGGCCTAGTAGCGGCCGTCTACGAGCAGTACTTC.

The chain carries TRBV28 and TRBJ1-1, with 9 bases that match TRBD1. From germline, CDR1 is MDHEN and CDR2 SYDVKM. The CDR3 consists of 17 residues. V gave up 3 bases and J gave up 4 bases; unmatched junction bases: 12. The CDR3 here is CASSFTLTGGAGTEAFF. The CDR3 region has the DNA TGTGCCAGCAGTTTCACTCTCACAGGGGGCGCGGGCACTGAAGCTTTCTTT.